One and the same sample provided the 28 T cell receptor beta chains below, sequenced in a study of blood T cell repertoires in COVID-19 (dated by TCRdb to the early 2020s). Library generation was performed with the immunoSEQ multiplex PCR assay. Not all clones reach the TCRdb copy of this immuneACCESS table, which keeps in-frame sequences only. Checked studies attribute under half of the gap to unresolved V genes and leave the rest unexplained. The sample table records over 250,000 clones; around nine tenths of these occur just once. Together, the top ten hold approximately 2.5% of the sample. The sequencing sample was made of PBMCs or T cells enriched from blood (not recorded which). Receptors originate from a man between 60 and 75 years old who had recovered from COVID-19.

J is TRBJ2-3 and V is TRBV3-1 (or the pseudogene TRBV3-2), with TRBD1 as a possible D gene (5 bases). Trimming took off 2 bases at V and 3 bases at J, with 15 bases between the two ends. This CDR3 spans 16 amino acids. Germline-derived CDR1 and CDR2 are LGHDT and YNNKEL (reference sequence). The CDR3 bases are TGTGCCAGCAGCCAATCCTCAGTGGGGCTGACAGATACGCAGTATTTT. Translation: CASSQSSVGLTDTQYF.

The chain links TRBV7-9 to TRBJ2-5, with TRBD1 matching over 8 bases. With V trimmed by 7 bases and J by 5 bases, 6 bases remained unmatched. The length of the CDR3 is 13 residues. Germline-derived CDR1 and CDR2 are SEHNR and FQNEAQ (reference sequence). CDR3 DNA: TGTGCCAGCAATGCAGGGGGCGGGGAGACCCAGTACTTC. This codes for CASNAGGGETQYF.

The CDR3: CASSMTGGQYEKLFF. CDR3 DNA: TGTGCCAGCAGCATGACAGGGGGCCAGTATGAAAAACTGTTTTTT. The chain links TRBV7-9 to TRBJ1-4, with 10 bases fitting TRBD1. V shed 5 bases, J shed 6 bases, and the junction held 6 bases outside the gene matches. The CDR3 loop spans 15 amino acids. The germline gives CDR1 SEHNR, CDR2 FQNEAQ (reference sequence).

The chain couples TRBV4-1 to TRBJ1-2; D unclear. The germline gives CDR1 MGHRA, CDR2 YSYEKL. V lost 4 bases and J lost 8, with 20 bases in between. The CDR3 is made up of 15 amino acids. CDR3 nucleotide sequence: TGCGCCAGCAGCCCAGGCATTCCGGGGATGGGAGGCTACACCTTC. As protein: CASSPGIPGMGGYTF.

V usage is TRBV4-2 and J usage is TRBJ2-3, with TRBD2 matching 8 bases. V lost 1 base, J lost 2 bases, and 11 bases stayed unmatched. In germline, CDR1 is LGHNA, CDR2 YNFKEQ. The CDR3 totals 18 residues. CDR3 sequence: CASSQALPSGGVTDTQYF. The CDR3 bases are TGTGCCAGCAGCCAAGCCCTTCCAAGCGGGGGAGTCACAGATACGCAGTATTTT.

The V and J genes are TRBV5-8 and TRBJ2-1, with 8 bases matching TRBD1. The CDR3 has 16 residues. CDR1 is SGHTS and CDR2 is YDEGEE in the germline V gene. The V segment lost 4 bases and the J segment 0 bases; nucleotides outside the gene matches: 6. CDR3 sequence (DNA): TGTGCCAGCAGCGGGACAGGCCCAGGCTCCTACAATGAGCAGTTCTTC. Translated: CASSGTGPGSYNEQFF.

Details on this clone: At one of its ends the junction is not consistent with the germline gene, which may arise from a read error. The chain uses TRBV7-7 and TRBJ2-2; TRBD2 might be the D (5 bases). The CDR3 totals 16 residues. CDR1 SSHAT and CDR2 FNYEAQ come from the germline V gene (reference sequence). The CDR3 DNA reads TGTGCTAGCAGCTTAGTCTTCGGGGTCGGCACCGGGGAGCTGTTTTTT. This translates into CASSLVFGVGTGELFF.

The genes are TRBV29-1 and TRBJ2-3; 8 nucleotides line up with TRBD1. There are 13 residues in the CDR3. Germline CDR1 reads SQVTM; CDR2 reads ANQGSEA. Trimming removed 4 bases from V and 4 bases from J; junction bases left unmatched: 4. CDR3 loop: CSVVKTGADTQYF. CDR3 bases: TGCAGCGTTGTGAAGACAGGGGCAGATACGCAGTATTTT.

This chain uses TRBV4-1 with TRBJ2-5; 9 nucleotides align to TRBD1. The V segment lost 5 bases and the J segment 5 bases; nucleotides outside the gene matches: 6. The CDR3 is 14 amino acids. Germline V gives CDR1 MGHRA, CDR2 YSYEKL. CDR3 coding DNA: TGCGCCAGCAGCGACCGACAGGGGGGGGAGACCCAGTACTTC. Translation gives CASSDRQGGETQYF.

The CDR3 loop reads CASSRTSGSWNEQFF. The CDR3 DNA reads as TGTGCCAGCAGTCGGACTAGCGGGAGTTGGAATGAGCAGTTCTTC. The chain is built from TRBV11-2 and TRBJ2-1; 13 nucleotides align to TRBD2. The CDR3 runs 15 residues. J gave up 7 bases and V 6 bases, and 6 bases lay outside the gene matches. CDR1 is SGHAT, CDR2 FQNNGV, per germline.

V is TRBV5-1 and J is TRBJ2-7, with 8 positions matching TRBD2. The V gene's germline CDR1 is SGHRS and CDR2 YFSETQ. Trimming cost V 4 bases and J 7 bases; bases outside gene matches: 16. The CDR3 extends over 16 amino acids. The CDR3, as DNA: TGCGCCAGCAGCAGGGATGGGACTAGGCATACGAAGGAGCAGTACTTC. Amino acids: CASSRDGTRHTKEQYF.

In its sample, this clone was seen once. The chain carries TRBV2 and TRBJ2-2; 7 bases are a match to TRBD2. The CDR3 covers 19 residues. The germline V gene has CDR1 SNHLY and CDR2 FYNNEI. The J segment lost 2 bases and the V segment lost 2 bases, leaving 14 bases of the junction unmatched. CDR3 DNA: TGTGCCAGCAGTGAATTGTACTCGGGGAGGGGTCCCAACACCGGGGAGCTGTTTTTT. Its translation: CASSELYSGRGPNTGELFF.

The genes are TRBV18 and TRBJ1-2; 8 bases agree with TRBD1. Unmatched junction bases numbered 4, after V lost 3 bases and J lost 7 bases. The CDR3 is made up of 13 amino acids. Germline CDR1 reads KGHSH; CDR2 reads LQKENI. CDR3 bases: TGTGCCAGCTCACCGGGACAGGCCCCTGGCTACACCTTC. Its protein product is CASSPGQAPGYTF.

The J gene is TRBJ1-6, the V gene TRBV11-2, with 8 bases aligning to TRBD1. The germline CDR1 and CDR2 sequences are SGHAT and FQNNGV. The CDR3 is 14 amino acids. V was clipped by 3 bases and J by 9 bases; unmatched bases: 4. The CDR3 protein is CASSFGQGGSPLHF. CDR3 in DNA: TGTGCCAGCAGCTTCGGACAGGGCGGTTCACCCCTCCACTTT.

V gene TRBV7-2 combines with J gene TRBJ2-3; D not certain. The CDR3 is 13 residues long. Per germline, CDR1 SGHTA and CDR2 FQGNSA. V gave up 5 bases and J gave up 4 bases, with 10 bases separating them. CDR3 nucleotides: TGTGCCAGCAGCCCTAACAGAGCAGATACGCAGTATTTT. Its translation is CASSPNRADTQYF.

CDR3 amino acids: CASSQGRSSPQHF. CDR3 DNA sequence: TGCGCCAGCAGCCAAGGTCGGAGCAGCCCCCAGCATTTT. This chain connects TRBV4-1 to TRBJ1-5; D unresolved. V shed 1 base and J shed 10 bases, with 11 bases lying between them. The CDR3 consists of 13 residues. Germline CDR1 is MGHRA and CDR2 is YSYEKL.

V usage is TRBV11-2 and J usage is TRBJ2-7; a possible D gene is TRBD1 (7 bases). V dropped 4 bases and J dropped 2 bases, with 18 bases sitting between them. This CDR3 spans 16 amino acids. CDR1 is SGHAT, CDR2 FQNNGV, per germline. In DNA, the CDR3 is TGTGCCAGCAGCTCACTCGGGGGACAGAGAGCCTACGAGCAGTACTTC. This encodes CASSSLGGQRAYEQYF.

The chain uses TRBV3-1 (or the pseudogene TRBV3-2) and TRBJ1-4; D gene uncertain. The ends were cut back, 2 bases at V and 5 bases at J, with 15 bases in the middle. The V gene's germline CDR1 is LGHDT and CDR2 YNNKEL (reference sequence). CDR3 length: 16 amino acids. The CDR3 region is CASSQWIGEMNEKLFF. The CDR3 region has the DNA TGTGCCAGCAGCCAATGGATCGGAGAAATGAATGAAAAACTGTTTTTT.

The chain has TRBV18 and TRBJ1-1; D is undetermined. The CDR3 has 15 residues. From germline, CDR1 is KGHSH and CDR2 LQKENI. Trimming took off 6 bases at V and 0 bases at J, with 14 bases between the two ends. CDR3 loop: CASSPITVVNTEAFF. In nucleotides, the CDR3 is TGTGCCAGCTCCCCGATAACCGTAGTGAACACTGAAGCTTTCTTT.

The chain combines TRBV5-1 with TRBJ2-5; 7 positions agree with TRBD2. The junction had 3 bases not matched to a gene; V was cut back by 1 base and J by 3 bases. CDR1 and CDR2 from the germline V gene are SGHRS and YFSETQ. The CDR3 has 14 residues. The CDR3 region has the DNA TGCGCCAGCAGCTTGTCCGGGACTAAAGAGACCCAGTACTTC. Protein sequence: CASSLSGTKETQYF.

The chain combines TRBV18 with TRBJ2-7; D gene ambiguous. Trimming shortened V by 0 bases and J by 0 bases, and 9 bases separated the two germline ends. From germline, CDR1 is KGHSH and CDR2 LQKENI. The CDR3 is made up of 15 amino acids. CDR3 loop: CASSPPNGASYEQYF. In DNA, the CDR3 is TGTGCCAGCTCACCACCGAACGGTGCCTCCTACGAGCAGTACTTC. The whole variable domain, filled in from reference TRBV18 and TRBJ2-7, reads NAGVMQNPRHLVRRRGQEARLRCSPMKGHSHVYWYRQLPEEGLKFMVYLQKENIIDESGMPKERFSAEFPKEGPSILRIQQVVRGDSAAYFCASSPPNGASYEQYFGPGTRLTVT.

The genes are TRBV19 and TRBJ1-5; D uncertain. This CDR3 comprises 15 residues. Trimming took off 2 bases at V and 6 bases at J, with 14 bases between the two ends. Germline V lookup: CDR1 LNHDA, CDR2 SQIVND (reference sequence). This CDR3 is CASSINPRSSQPQHF. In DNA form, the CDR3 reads TGTGCCAGTAGTATAAATCCCCGGTCCTCTCAGCCCCAGCATTTT.

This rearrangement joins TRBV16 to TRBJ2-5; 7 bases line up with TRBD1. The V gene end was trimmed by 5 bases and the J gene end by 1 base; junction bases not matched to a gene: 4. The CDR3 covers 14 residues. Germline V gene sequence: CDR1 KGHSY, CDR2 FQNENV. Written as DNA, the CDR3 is TGTGCCAGCAGCGACAGGGACGGCCAAGAGACCCAGTACTTC. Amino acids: CASSDRDGQETQYF.

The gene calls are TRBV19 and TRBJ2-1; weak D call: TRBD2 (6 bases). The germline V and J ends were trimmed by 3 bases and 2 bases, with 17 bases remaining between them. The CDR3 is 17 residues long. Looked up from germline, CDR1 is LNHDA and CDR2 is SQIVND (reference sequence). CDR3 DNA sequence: TGTGCCAGTAGTATTACCCACGGGAGCGGAACCTACAATGAGCAGTTCTTC. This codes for CASSITHGSGTYNEQFF.

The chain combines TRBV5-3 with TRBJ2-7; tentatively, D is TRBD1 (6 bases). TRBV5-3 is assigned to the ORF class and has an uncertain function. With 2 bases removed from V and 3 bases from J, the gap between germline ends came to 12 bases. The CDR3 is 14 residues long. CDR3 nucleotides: TGTGCCAGAAGCTTCCGACAGGACTTCTACGAGCAGTACTTC. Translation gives CARSFRQDFYEQYF.

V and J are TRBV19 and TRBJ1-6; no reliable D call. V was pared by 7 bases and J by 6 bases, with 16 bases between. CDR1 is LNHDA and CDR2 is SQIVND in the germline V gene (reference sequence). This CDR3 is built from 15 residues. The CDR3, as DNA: TGTGCCAGTACCGTAGGCGCACAGACTAATTCACCCCTCCACTTT. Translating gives CASTVGAQTNSPLHF.

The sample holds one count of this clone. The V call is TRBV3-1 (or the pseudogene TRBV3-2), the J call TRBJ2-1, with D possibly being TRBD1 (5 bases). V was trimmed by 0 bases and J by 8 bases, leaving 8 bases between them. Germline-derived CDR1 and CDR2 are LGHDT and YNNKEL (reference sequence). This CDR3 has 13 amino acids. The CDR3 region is CASSQEQAHEQFF. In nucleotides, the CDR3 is TGTGCCAGCAGCCAAGAACAGGCTCATGAGCAGTTCTTC.

The CDR3 DNA is TGTGCCAGCAGTTTGCAGTCGCAGATTGGCTACACCTTC. Encoded protein: CASSLQSQIGYTF. The chain uses TRBV12-3 or TRBV12-4 and TRBJ1-2; D unresolved. This CDR3 has 13 amino acids. Trimming removed 3 bases at V and 7 bases at J, with 12 bases between.